These 3 T cell receptor beta chains were all obtained from the same sample, sequenced in a study of cytomegalovirus exposure and HLA in healthy donors. Vbeta (60) and Jbeta (13) primers were used in the PCR. TCRdb keeps only in-frame clones here, not all; method: immunoSEQ multiplex PCR. The sample lists about 120,000 clones; over 60% were seen once. Material: PBMCs. The source of these receptors is a young man in good health and CMV-seronegative.

V usage is TRBV30 and J usage is TRBJ1-1; no reliable D call. The germline V and J ends were trimmed by 2 bases and 1 base, with 17 bases remaining between them. Germline assignment: CDR1 GTSNPN and CDR2 SVGIG (reference sequence). The CDR3 loop spans 16 amino acids. CDR3 in amino acids: CAWSRGTGPWNTEAFF. The CDR3 nucleotides read TGTGCCTGGAGTCGGGGAACCGGACCGTGGAACACTGAAGCTTTCTTT.

The chain is built from TRBV7-6 and TRBJ1-6; 7 bases map to TRBD1. V was pared by 1 base and J by 9 bases, with 9 bases of the junction left unmatched. Germline CDR1 reads SGHVS; CDR2 reads FNYEAQ. The CDR3 totals 16 residues. DNA for the CDR3: TGTGCCAGCAGCTTAGTACGGGACAGCCGCGGTTCACCCCTCCACTTT. Translating gives CASSLVRDSRGSPLHF.

The rearrangement joins TRBV27 to TRBJ2-5, with 8 nucleotides matching TRBD2. The V and J ends lost 5 bases and 4 bases, in that order; junction bases with no gene match: 9. This CDR3 region has 15 residues. Looked up from germline, CDR1 is MNHEY and CDR2 is SMNVEV (reference sequence). The CDR3 spells CASSPPQTSAETQYF. CDR3 sequence (DNA): TGTGCCAGCAGTCCCCCCCAGACTAGCGCAGAGACCCAGTACTTC.